This TCR beta chain originates from a study of cytomegalovirus exposure and HLA in healthy donors. Study results and limitations: Accurate HLA-A and HLA-B prediction from TCR beta sequences was reported for most subjects.

13 Jbeta primers and 60 Vbeta primers were used for the PCR. In the original analysis: Later work found 65 million to 85 million unique TCR beta chains, with about 10 million shared. Sequencing was performed with immunoSEQ multiplex PCR; in TCRdb, only in-frame clones are kept and a portion is missing. V and J calls and clone size are those listed in that table; D and trimming were worked out from the DNA. The sample yields about 130,000 clones, 70% to 80% seen once. J lost 8 bases, V lost 6 bases, and 17 bases had no gene match. The CDR3 sequence is 16 residues long. Per the germline V gene, CDR1 is KGHSH and CDR2 is LQKENI. Points on this clone: Its antigen remains unidentified.

The chain combines TRBV18 with TRBJ2-5; 8 bases map to TRBD1. The specimen was PBMCs. This TCR was sampled from a man aged 45-65 years in good health and CMV-seronegative. CDR3 DNA sequence: TGTGCCAGCTCCCCATTTCGCCCTAAGACAGGGGAAACCCAGTACTTC. It specifies CASSPFRPKTGETQYF.